Listed below are T cell receptor beta chains from one sample, sequenced in a study of shared clonotypes between healthy human individuals. Using immunoSEQ multiplex PCR, the repertoire was profiled, and TCRdb retains in-frame clones only, with some absent. The sample contains 2 million to 2.5 million clones, 92% of which appear only once. The sequenced sample was naive CD4+ T cells from PBMCs. Receptors were obtained from a man aged 18 to 29 in good health. Some clones in this sample may be carry-over from other donors' samples. The CDR3 runs from the conserved cysteine through the conserved F or W. The D gene is left open where the match is weak. For some rows the clone size is stated as once, few or many, or as a class when expanded; others skip it.

clone_size,v_call,j_call,d_call,cdr3_aa,cdr3_nt
.,TRBV7-8,TRBJ2-1,.,CASSLGAGYPYNEQFF,TGTGCCAGCAGCTTAGGGGCCGGATATCCTTACAATGAGCAGTTCTTC
.,TRBV29-1,TRBJ2-7,TRBD2,CSVGGEGYEQYF,TGCAGCGTTGGAGGGGAGGGCTACGAGCAGTACTTC
.,TRBV7-8,TRBJ2-5,.,CASSFVSRAETQYF,TGTGCCAGCAGCTTTGTTTCCAGGGCCGAGACCCAGTACTTC
.,TRBV30,TRBJ1-6,.,CAWSGRRVNSPLHF,TGTGCCTGGTCCGGACGCCGAGTCAATTCACCCCTCCACTTT
.,TRBV7-3,TRBJ1-1,.,CASSLTGIGGTEAFF,TGTGCCAGCAGCTTAACCGGGATCGGAGGCACCGAAGCTTTCTTT
.,TRBV9,TRBJ1-1,.,CASSLSSLSSEAFF,TGTGCCAGCAGCTTAAGTTCCCTCTCCTCTGAAGCTTTCTTT
.,TRBV9,TRBJ2-1,TRBD2,CASSVGTSPSGEQFF,TGTGCCAGCAGCGTAGGGACTAGTCCATCCGGTGAGCAGTTCTTC
.,TRBV4-3,TRBJ2-1,.,CASSQYGDWLSSYNEQFF,TGCGCCAGCAGCCAATATGGGGACTGGTTAAGCTCCTACAATGAGCAGTTCTTC
.,TRBV10-3,TRBJ1-2,.,CAISEGNDGYTF,TGTGCCATCAGTGAAGGGAATGATGGCTACACCTTC
.,TRBV27,TRBJ1-1,TRBD1,CASSFRQGSEAFF,TGTGCCAGCAGTTTTAGACAGGGGTCTGAAGCTTTCTTT
.,TRBV7-3,TRBJ1-3,.,CASSPPGRLVDLYFNSGNTIYF,TGTGCCAGCAGCCCACCCGGGAGGTTAGTCGACCTTTACTTTAACTCTGGAAACACCATATATTTT
.,TRBV6-1,TRBJ1-1,TRBD1,CASSEGTGDLGAFF,TGTGCCAGCAGTGAAGGGACAGGGGATTTGGGTGCTTTCTTT
.,TRBV5-1,TRBJ1-4,TRBD1,CASSSGTGNEKLFF,TGCGCCAGCAGCTCCGGGACAGGGAATGAAAAACTGTTTTTT
.,TRBV28,TRBJ2-1,.,CASSPPRGRSYNEQFF,TGTGCCAGCAGTCCCCCCAGGGGACGCTCCTACAATGAGCAGTTCTTC
.,TRBV2,TRBJ1-2,.,CAGKPGPSYGYTF,TGTGCCGGGAAACCCGGCCCGTCCTATGGCTACACCTTC
.,TRBV12-5,TRBJ2-2,TRBD2,CASGLVPGLGNTGELFF,TGTGCTAGTGGTTTGGTACCGGGACTAGGGAACACCGGGGAGCTGTTTTTT
.,TRBV7-3,TRBJ2-1,TRBD2,CASSLSTSGTYNEQFF,TGTGCCAGCAGCTTGTCGACTAGCGGGACCTACAATGAGCAGTTCTTC
once,TRBV18,TRBJ2-1,TRBD2,CASSPGLAGVSKQFF,TGTGCCAGCTCACCCGGACTAGCGGGAGTAAGCAAGCAGTTCTTC
.,TRBV4-3,TRBJ2-7,TRBD2,CASSHRPGLYYEQYF,TGCGCCAGCAGCCACCGACCGGGACTATACTACGAGCAGTACTTC
.,TRBV6-5,TRBJ1-5,.,CASSYAWGAGQPQHF,TGTGCCAGCAGTTACGCGTGGGGGGCTGGACAGCCCCAGCATTTT
.,TRBV7-2,TRBJ2-1,TRBD2,CASSSGTSGSSYNEQFF,TGTGCCAGCAGCTCTGGGACTAGCGGGAGCTCCTACAATGAGCAGTTCTTC
.,TRBV6-1,TRBJ2-7,.,CASSEDGGISYEQYF,TGTGCCAGCAGTGAAGATGGGGGGATCTCCTACGAGCAGTACTTC
.,TRBV6-5,TRBJ2-7,TRBD1,CASSYLTGTGPYEQYF,TGTGCCAGCAGTTACTTAACCGGGACAGGGCCCTACGAGCAGTACTTC
once,TRBV27,TRBJ2-7,.,CASSPTLGSAYEQYF,TGTGCCAGCAGTCCCACGCTCGGGAGCGCCTACGAGCAGTACTTC